This T cell receptor (beta chain) emerged from a study of PD-1 blockade in classical Hodgkin lymphoma. Findings and limits, study-wide: Relapsed/refractory patients reportedly had lower baseline diversity than newly diagnosed patients. Why repertoires differed is undefined; disease activity or prior therapy possibly contributed.

Repertoires were generated with immunoSEQ multiplex PCR, while TCRdb's copy carries only in-frame clones and drops some. The sample has about 21,000 clones, around 94% seen once. This clone appeared a single time. Its antigen is currently unknown. This CDR3 has 15 amino acids. V was cut by 5 bases and J by 7 bases, with 18 bases left in between. Germline V gives CDR1 SGHVS, CDR2 FQNEAQ. Time point meaning: newly diagnosed, previously untreated cHL patient sample. Acting as the comparison were PBMCs from newly diagnosed, untreated classical Hodgkin lymphoma. The chain is built from TRBV7-8 and TRBJ1-5; the D gene is possibly TRBD1 (5 bases). The sequence derives from a human donor with classical Hodgkin lymphoma. Specimen: peripheral blood mononuclear cells (PBMCs). The CDR3, as DNA: TGTGCCAGCAGCCCCCAGGGTGGGGGGGGACAGCCCCAGCATTTT. It encodes CASSPQGGGGQPQHF.